The count of the clone carrying this T cell receptor (beta chain) is one. As yet, its antigen is unknown. The V segment lost 5 bases and the J segment 5 bases; nucleotides outside the gene matches: 10. The CDR3 spans 15 residues. Germline values: CDR1 MGHDK, CDR2 SYGVNS. Assay used: immunoSEQ multiplex PCR; TCRdb lists only in-frame clones, some missing. This table has 220,000 or so clones, roughly 87% appearing once. This sample is part of a study of cytomegalovirus exposure and HLA in healthy donors. General observations from the study: The study found most TCR sequences rare, yet found some public TCRs in many donors.

Sample: PBMCs. The receptor's source is a woman in her late teens or twenties in good health and CMV-seropositive. V gene TRBV25-1 combines with J gene TRBJ1-1; 8 positions match TRBD1. CDR3 sequence (DNA): TGTGCCAGCAGTCATCCCCTGACAGGGGTGACTGAAGCTTTCTTT. Translated, it gives CASSHPLTGVTEAFF.